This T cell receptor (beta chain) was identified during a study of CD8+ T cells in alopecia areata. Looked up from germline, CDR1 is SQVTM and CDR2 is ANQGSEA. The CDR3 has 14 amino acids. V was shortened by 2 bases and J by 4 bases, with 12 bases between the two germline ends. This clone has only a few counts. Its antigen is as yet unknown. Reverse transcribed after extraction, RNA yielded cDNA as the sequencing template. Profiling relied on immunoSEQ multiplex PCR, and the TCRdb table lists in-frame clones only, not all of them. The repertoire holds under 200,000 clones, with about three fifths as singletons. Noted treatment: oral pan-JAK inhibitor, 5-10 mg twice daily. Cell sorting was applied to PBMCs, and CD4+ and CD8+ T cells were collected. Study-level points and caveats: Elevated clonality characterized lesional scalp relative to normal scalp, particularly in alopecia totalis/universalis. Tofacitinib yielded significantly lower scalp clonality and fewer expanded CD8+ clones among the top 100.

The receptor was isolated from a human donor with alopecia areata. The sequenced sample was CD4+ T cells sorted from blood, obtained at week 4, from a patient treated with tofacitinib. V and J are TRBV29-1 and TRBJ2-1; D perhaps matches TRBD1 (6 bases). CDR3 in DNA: TGCAGCGTTGAAAGGCAGGGGAAGTACAATGAGCAGTTCTTC. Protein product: CSVERQGKYNEQFF.